Following are 10 T cell receptor beta chains from one sample sequenced in a study of T cell clones after liver transplantation. Produced via immunoSEQ multiplex PCR; TCRdb's table is partial and in-frame only. The sample contains tens of thousands of clones, less than 85% of which appear only once. The sample consisted of CD4+ T cells from blood, taken before liver transplant. These receptors were obtained from a human donor who received a liver transplant.

V gene TRBV20-1 combines with J gene TRBJ2-7; TRBD2 matches 9 bases. Germline CDR1 and CDR2: DFQATT and SNEGSKA (reference sequence). The CDR3 is 11 residues long. With V trimmed by 7 bases and J by 3 bases, 1 base remained unmatched. The CDR3 is CSGGRVYEQYF. As DNA, the CDR3 is TGCAGTGGCGGGAGGGTCTACGAGCAGTACTTC.

This clone has just a few counts. The rearrangement uses TRBV7-2 and TRBJ1-4; 7 positions agree with TRBD1. Germline CDR1 SGHTA, CDR2 FQGNSA. V lost 1 base and J lost 8; bases outside the gene matches: 7. This CDR3 spans 15 amino acids. The CDR3 nucleotides read TGTGCCAGCAGCTTAGACCGAAGGGGGCGAGAAAAACTGTTTTTT. Protein: CASSLDRRGREKLFF.

The chain employs TRBV11-2 and TRBJ2-5, with D possibly being TRBD1 (6 bases). The CDR3 consists of 17 residues. The V end was cut by 4 bases, the J end by 6 bases, with 24 bases between. The germline gives CDR1 SGHAT, CDR2 FQNNGV. The CDR3: CASSWGRDMGARKTQYF. As DNA, the CDR3 is TGTGCCAGCAGCTGGGGGCGTGATATGGGCGCTAGAAAGACCCAGTACTTC.

The CDR3 coding sequence is TGTGCCAGCAGCCAGGCCGGACAGGACGACACTGAAGCTTTCTTT. This gives the protein CASSQAGQDDTEAFF. The chain couples TRBV4-2 to TRBJ1-1; 7 bases align to TRBD1. This CDR3 has 15 residues. V lost 3 bases and J lost 3; bases outside the gene matches: 7. Germline CDR1 reads LGHNA; CDR2 reads YNFKEQ.

This chain joins TRBV2 and TRBJ2-2; D is perhaps TRBD2 (5 bases). The germline V and J ends were trimmed by 6 bases and 1 base, with 12 bases remaining between them. Looked up from germline, CDR1 is SNHLY and CDR2 is FYNNEI. CDR3 length: 15 amino acids. Here the CDR3 reads CASRPRGRNTGELFF. CDR3 sequence (DNA): TGTGCCAGCAGACCTCGTGGGAGGAACACCGGGGAGCTGTTTTTT.

A remark on this clone: The junction does not match germline at one end; this may be a read error. The chain links TRBV18 to TRBJ1-5, with D perhaps TRBD1 (6 bases). Germline V gives CDR1 KGHSH, CDR2 LQKENI. The CDR3 is 13 residues long. The CDR3 nucleotides are TGTGCCAGCTCGCCACAGGGTACTCAGCCCCAGCATTTT. It translates to CASSPQGTQPQHF.

This clone was detected ten times or more. The V call is TRBV5-1, the J call TRBJ1-2; D ambiguous. The CDR3 is 15 residues long. V was trimmed by 5 bases and J by 2 bases, leaving 16 bases between them. Germline CDR1 is SGHRS and CDR2 is YFSETQ. This CDR3 reads CASRTGGGTNYGYTF. The CDR3 bases are TGCGCCAGCAGGACTGGCGGCGGTACAAACTATGGCTACACCTTC.

There are a few counts of this clone. The V and J genes are TRBV11-2 and TRBJ1-1; TRBD1 matches 9 bases. In germline, CDR1 is SGHAT, CDR2 FQNNGV. V shed 5 bases and J 4 bases; nucleotides not matched to a gene: 2. The CDR3 sequence is 13 residues long. This CDR3 is CASSLTGGTEAFF. The CDR3 DNA is TGTGCCAGCAGCCTGACAGGGGGCACTGAAGCTTTCTTT.

Concerning this clone itself: A junction end diverges from the germline sequence, so it may reflect a read error. The chain joins TRBV7-9 to TRBJ2-3; 9 bases are shared with TRBD2. This CDR3 has 13 amino acids. CDR1 and CDR2 from the germline V gene are SEHNR and FQNEAQ (reference sequence). The CDR3 loop is CASSLGEVAGALF. CDR3 bases: TGTGCCAGCAGCTTAGGCGAGGTAGCGGGAGCGCTTTTT.

CDR3 DNA: TGTGCCAGCAGCTTAATTGCCGGGACAAGCACAGATACGCAGTATTTT. This gives the protein CASSLIAGTSTDTQYF. The rearrangement joins TRBV7-9 to TRBJ2-3; D might be TRBD1 (6 bases). This CDR3 has 16 amino acids. CDR1 and CDR2 (germline): SEHNR, FQNEAQ (reference sequence). Trimming cost V 2 bases and J 0 bases, with 12 bases left between them. Based on the CDR3 plus reference TRBV7-9 and TRBJ2-3, the full variable domain is DTGVSQNPRHKITKRGQNVTFRCDPISEHNRLYWYRQTLGQGPEFLTYFQNEAQLEKSRLLSDRFSAERPKGSFSTLEIQRTEQGDSAMYLCASSLIAGTSTDTQYFGPGTRLTVL.